The clone carrying this T cell receptor beta chain was seen many times. This CDR3 spans 15 amino acids. Trimming at V came to 0 bases and at J to 8 bases, leaving 9 bases not matched to a gene. The V gene's germline CDR1 is DFQATT and CDR2 SNEGSKA (reference sequence). This sample was included in a study of T-cell memory formation after mild COVID-19. TCRdb re-analysed the 5' RACE reads in MiXCR, keeping a single row per CDR3 protein. This table has under 300,000 distinct CDR3 sequences, roughly 15% appearing once. This TCR was sampled from a man in his late teens or twenties who had mild COVID-19 (a few samples of this study predate the infection). Cell type and time point are not known. The material sequenced was PBMCs or a T cell subset sorted from them (not recorded which). The chain combines TRBV20-1 with TRBJ1-4, with 7 bases matching TRBD1. The CDR3 region has the DNA TGCAGTGCTAGAGACAGGACAGGAGGTTGGGAAAAACTGTTTTTT. Its translation is CSARDRTGGWEKLFF.